These 10 T cell receptor beta chains originate from one sample sequenced in a study of blood T cell repertoires in COVID-19. Here immunoSEQ multiplex PCR was the method, and the copy in TCRdb shows in-frame clones only, minus some. The table includes around 170,000 clones, roughly 90% detected once. Sequenced: peripheral blood. These TCRs come from a woman aged 70-85 years with acute or convalescent COVID-19.

The CDR3 sequence: CASSSPASRGSHSYEQYF. CDR3 DNA: TGTGCCAGCTCATCCCCGGCATCCAGGGGTTCCCACTCCTACGAGCAGTACTTC. The chain couples TRBV18 to TRBJ2-7, with D possibly being TRBD1 (6 bases). The CDR3 covers 18 residues. Germline CDR1 reads KGHSH; CDR2 reads LQKENI. The V gene lost 5 bases and the J gene lost 0 bases, with 23 bases spanning the gap.

The V and J genes are TRBV19 and TRBJ2-7; 10 bases agree with TRBD2. This CDR3 has 17 residues. V shed 7 bases and J 0 bases; nucleotides not matched to a gene: 12. Germline V lookup: CDR1 LNHDA, CDR2 SQIVND (reference sequence). CDR3 in amino acids: CASTEAGGPGSSYEQYF. The CDR3 DNA reads TGTGCCAGTACCGAAGCGGGAGGGCCGGGGAGCTCCTACGAGCAGTACTTC.

In DNA form, the CDR3 reads TGTGCCAGCAGCTCGGGACAGACCACCGGGGAGCTGTTTTTT. Translating it yields CASSSGQTTGELFF. The V gene is TRBV5-5, the J gene TRBJ2-2; TRBD1 agrees at 7 bases. This CDR3 comprises 14 residues. Germline CDR1 is SGHKS and CDR2 is YYEKEE (reference sequence). Losses at the gene ends were 3 bases for V and 4 bases for J; bases not matched to a gene: 3.

The chain uses TRBV12-3 or TRBV12-4 and TRBJ2-5; 8 bases line up with TRBD1. This CDR3 comprises 12 residues. The V gene end was trimmed by 6 bases and the J gene end by 10 bases; junction bases not matched to a gene: 7. The CDR3 DNA reads as TGTGCCAGCAGAAGCTCGACAGGGGTCCAGTACTTC. It is translated as CASRSSTGVQYF.

The chain recombines TRBV19 with TRBJ1-2, with D possibly TRBD1 on 6 matching bases. Trimming removed 3 bases from V and 4 bases from J, with 9 bases in between. The CDR3 runs 13 residues. Germline V lookup: CDR1 LNHDA, CDR2 SQIVND (reference sequence). CDR3 loop: CASSIGGAYGYTF. CDR3 DNA sequence: TGTGCCAGTAGTATTGGGGGGGCCTATGGCTACACCTTC.

This clone was picked up one time. The chain combines TRBV19 with TRBJ1-4; a possible D gene is TRBD1 (5 bases). V lost 4 bases and J 11 bases, leaving 17 bases between the germline ends. This CDR3 has 14 residues. Germline loops: CDR1 LNHDA, CDR2 SQIVND (reference sequence). The CDR3 reads CASSTTGAGEKLFF. CDR3 nucleotide sequence: TGTGCCAGTAGTACCACTGGGGCAGGAGAGAAACTGTTTTTT.

This chain connects TRBV7-2 to TRBJ2-1, with TRBD2 identical over 7 bases. Germline-derived CDR1 and CDR2 are SGHTA and FQGNSA. CDR3 length equals 13 residues. The J segment lost 14 bases and the V segment lost 4 bases, leaving 11 bases of the junction unmatched. In DNA, the CDR3 is TGTGCCAGCAGCTCGGGGCCGGGACTATTTAAGTTCTTC. Amino acid sequence: CASSSGPGLFKFF.

This clone was recorded once. This sequence joins TRBV6-1 and TRBJ2-4, with D perhaps matching TRBD1 (6 bases). The germline CDR1 and CDR2 sequences are MNHNS and SASEGT. Trimming left V 3 bases short and J 0 bases short, with 9 bases between. The CDR3 runs 15 residues. The CDR3 loop is CASSDRGIAKNIQYF. The CDR3 DNA is TGTGCCAGCAGTGACAGGGGAATAGCCAAAAACATTCAGTACTTC.

The rearrangement links TRBV6-2 or TRBV6-3 to TRBJ2-7; 8 bases are a match to TRBD1. The CDR3 has 14 residues. With V trimmed by 2 bases and J by 3 bases, 3 bases remained unmatched. Germline CDR1 is MNHEY and CDR2 is SVGEGT. This CDR3 reads CASSYGGTGYEQYF. The CDR3 nucleotides are TGTGCCAGCAGTTACGGGGGGACAGGCTACGAGCAGTACTTC.

This clone occurred once. The chain is built from TRBV4-3 and TRBJ2-3; 9 nucleotides align to TRBD1. The CDR3 has 17 amino acids. V shed 2 bases, J shed 2 bases, and the junction held 8 bases outside the gene matches. The germline V gene has CDR1 LGHNA and CDR2 YSLEER. The CDR3 sequence is CASSQRRQGVSTDTQYF. CDR3 bases: TGCGCCAGCAGCCAAAGGCGACAGGGGGTATCCACAGATACGCAGTATTTT.